The entry below gives a single T cell receptor (beta chain) sequence along with its context. What it binds is not known. Time point defined: sample taken at primary tumor resection. This specimen comes from a study of spatial heterogeneity in lung cancer. General study findings and limits: One measure, the expanded intratumoral alpha and beta TCR count, tracked tumor mutation counts.

MiXCR, applied by TCRdb to the 5' RACE reads, yields one record per CDR3 protein. Of some 25,000 distinct CDR3 sequences in the sample, 7.1% were seen once. CDR1 is DFQATT, CDR2 SNEGSKA, per germline (reference sequence). This CDR3 has 12 residues. Trimming stripped 4 bases from V and 3 bases from J, with 10 bases between. This receptor was obtained from a male donor with early-stage non-small cell lung cancer. Source: lung tumor tissue, taken at surgery. The chain combines TRBV20-1 with TRBJ2-7; the D call may be TRBD1 or TRBD2 (5 bases each). The CDR3 spells CSAMGDHYEQYF. The CDR3 coding sequence is TGCAGTGCTATGGGGGATCACTACGAGCAGTACTTC.